This TCR beta chain is drawn from a study of blood T cells in healthy people across ages. Next came a second PCR, run for about 6 to 12 cycles, which used a sample-barcoded 5' primer along with a J-beta primer mix. TCRdb used MiXCR to reprocess the 5' RACE reads, holding one entry per CDR3 protein. In the table there are about 750,000 distinct CDR3 sequences, approximately 55% of which are singletons. Germline V gene lookup returns CDR1 LGHDT and CDR2 YNNKEL (reference sequence). With V trimmed by 2 bases and J by 8 bases, 11 bases remained unmatched. CDR3 size: 17 residues. The receptor was isolated from a man of 80 years or more in good health. The J gene is TRBJ2-1, the V gene TRBV3-1, with 11 bases identical to TRBD2. Sequenced sample: blood. CDR3 in amino acids: CASSQLQRLAGTYEQFF. As DNA, the CDR3 is TGTGCCAGCAGCCAATTGCAGAGACTAGCGGGAACTTATGAGCAGTTCTTC.